The clone carrying this T cell receptor (beta chain) was counted a few times. This sample is part of a study of CD8+ T cells in alopecia areata. Study details: Each of the treated patients was given oral tofacitinib, 5 to 10 mg twice daily, for moderate-to-severe alopecia areata. The tofacitinib course ran for 6 to 18 months and was followed by 6 months off drug.

Germline loops: CDR1 LGHNA, CDR2 YSLEER. The V and J ends lost 3 bases and 5 bases, in that order; junction bases with no gene match: 8. CDR3 size: 15 residues. Extracted RNA was reverse transcribed into cDNA, the sequencing template. Method: immunoSEQ multiplex PCR; TCRdb's copy keeps in-frame clones and lacks some. The table records about 98,000 clones, 40% to 45% of them present only once. Sequenced sample: CD4+ T cells sorted from blood. The clonotype comes from a human donor with alopecia areata. V gene TRBV4-3 combines with J gene TRBJ2-5, with 8 bases fitting TRBD1. The CDR3 region has the DNA TGCGCCAGCAGCCAGTTACAGGGGGTAGGGGAGACCCAGTACTTC. Encoded protein: CASSQLQGVGETQYF.